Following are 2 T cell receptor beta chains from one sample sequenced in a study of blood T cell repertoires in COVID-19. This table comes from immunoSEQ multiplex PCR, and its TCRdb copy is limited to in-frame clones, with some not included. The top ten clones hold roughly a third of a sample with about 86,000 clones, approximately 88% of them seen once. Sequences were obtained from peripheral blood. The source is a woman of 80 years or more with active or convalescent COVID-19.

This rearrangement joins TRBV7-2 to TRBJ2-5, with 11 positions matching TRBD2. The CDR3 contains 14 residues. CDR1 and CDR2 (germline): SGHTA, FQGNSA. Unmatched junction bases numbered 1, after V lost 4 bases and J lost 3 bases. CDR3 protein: CASSSTSGKETQYF. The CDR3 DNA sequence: TGTGCCAGCAGCTCGACTAGCGGGAAAGAGACCCAGTACTTC.

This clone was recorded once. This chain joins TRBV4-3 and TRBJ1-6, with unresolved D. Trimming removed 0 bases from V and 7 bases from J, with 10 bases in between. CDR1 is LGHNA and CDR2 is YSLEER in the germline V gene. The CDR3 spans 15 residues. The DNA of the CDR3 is TGCGCCAGCAGCCAAGAGGGCCAGACAAATTCACCCCTCCACTTT. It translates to CASSQEGQTNSPLHF.